This T cell receptor beta chain was observed in a study of T cell responses to AZD1222 COVID-19 vaccine. TCRdb keeps only in-frame clones here, not all; method: immunoSEQ multiplex PCR. The table records roughly 150,000 clones, around 90% of them present only once. Study outcomes and limitations: Seropositive at baseline were only a handful of AZD1222 recipients. White British donors predominated, females outnumbered males, and clonal diversity was possibly underestimated. Rises in breadth and depth of Spike-specific TCRs came after two AZD1222 doses.

V lost 2 bases to trimming and J lost 5 bases, with 16 bases between them. Germline CDR1 is SEHNR and CDR2 is FQNEAQ (reference sequence). The CDR3 contains 15 residues. This clone turned up a few times. No antigen is known for it. The genes are TRBV7-9 and TRBJ2-7, with D unresolved. This material consisted of peripheral blood, taken on day 0 of AZD1222 vaccination. The TCR originated in an adult in good health. CDR3 coding DNA: TGTGCCAGCAGCTTATTTCGTGATGATTCGGACGAGCAGTACTTC. Amino acids: CASSLFRDDSDEQYF.